The 16 T cell receptor beta chains below come from one sample, sequenced in a study of T cells in localized non-small cell lung cancer. Using immunoSEQ multiplex PCR, the repertoire was profiled, and TCRdb retains in-frame clones only, with some absent. The sample yields 15,000 to 20,000 clones, approximately 83% seen once. The input for sequencing was peripheral blood, taken before any cancer treatment. The receptor source for this set is a man aged 35-69 years with stage I lung adenocarcinoma.

V usage is TRBV11-2 and J usage is TRBJ2-7, with TRBD1 matching 8 bases. In germline, CDR1 is SGHAT, CDR2 FQNNGV. This CDR3 comprises 15 residues. V gave up 1 base and J gave up 4 bases; unmatched junction bases: 6. CDR3 loop: CASSLVQGVGYEQYF. The DNA for the CDR3 is TGTGCCAGCAGCTTAGTACAGGGGGTAGGTTACGAGCAGTACTTC.

The rearrangement links TRBV4-1 to TRBJ1-1; a weak D match, TRBD1 (5 bases). The CDR3 spans 14 residues. V lost 3 bases and J 1 base, leaving 9 bases between the germline ends. Looked up from germline, CDR1 is MGHRA and CDR2 is YSYEKL. The CDR3 spells CASSQGVGNTEAFF. The CDR3 region has the DNA TGCGCCAGCAGCCAGGGGGTGGGGAACACTGAAGCTTTCTTT.

V is TRBV27 and J is TRBJ1-2, with TRBD1 matching 10 bases. The CDR3 spans 14 residues. With 6 bases clipped from V and 5 bases from J, the junction kept 6 bases outside the gene matches. CDR1 MNHEY and CDR2 SMNVEV come from the germline V gene (reference sequence). Written as DNA, the CDR3 is TGTGCCAGCAGGACAGGGGGCGCGGGATATGGCTACACCTTC. Translated: CASRTGGAGYGYTF.

The sample holds one count of this clone. This chain links TRBV5-1 with TRBJ2-3, with no clear D. CDR3 length equals 13 residues. The ends were cut back, 2 bases at V and 5 bases at J, with 9 bases in the middle. CDR1 is SGHRS and CDR2 is YFSETQ in the germline V gene. The CDR3 coding sequence is TGCGCCAGCAGCTTTCAACTGGAAGATACGCAGTATTTT. Protein product: CASSFQLEDTQYF.

The gene calls are TRBV7-2 and TRBJ2-7, with 10 bases fitting TRBD2. The CDR3 contains 16 residues. V dropped 0 bases and J dropped 6; count of bases not matched to a gene: 8. Germline assignment: CDR1 SGHTA and CDR2 FQGNSA. DNA of the CDR3: TGTGCCAGCAGCTTAGCGTCTAGCGGGGGCTTGTCCGAGCAGTACTTC. Amino acid sequence: CASSLASSGGLSEQYF.

The J gene is TRBJ1-6, the V gene TRBV28, with 10 bases that match TRBD1. The V and J ends lost 1 base and 9 bases, in that order; junction bases with no gene match: 3. Per the germline V gene, CDR1 is MDHEN and CDR2 is SYDVKM. The CDR3 sequence is 15 residues long. The CDR3 loop is CASSLFGQGGSPLHF. As DNA, the CDR3 is TGTGCCAGCAGTTTATTCGGACAGGGGGGTTCACCCCTCCACTTT.

V usage is TRBV4-3 and J usage is TRBJ1-4, with D possibly TRBD1 on 6 matching bases. The germline V and J ends were trimmed by 4 bases and 2 bases, with 17 bases remaining between them. Germline V gene lookup returns CDR1 LGHNA and CDR2 YSLEER. This CDR3 has 17 amino acids. The CDR3 protein is CASSPGAILSTNEKLFF. In nucleotides, the CDR3 is TGCGCCAGCAGCCCAGGGGCAATTCTATCGACTAATGAAAAACTGTTTTTT.

V is TRBV12-2 and J is TRBJ1-6. TRBV12-2 is recorded as a pseudogene. The CDR3 loop spans 16 amino acids. The CDR3 nucleotides are TGTGCAAGTCGCTTACCCGTGACAGAGGGGCATTCACCCCTCCACTTT. Translating it yields CASRLPVTEGHSPLHF.

V usage is TRBV9 and J usage is TRBJ2-4; TRBD1 aligns across 8 bases. CDR3 length: 16 amino acids. V dropped 3 bases and J dropped 7; count of bases not matched to a gene: 12. Germline lookup yields CDR1 SGDLS and CDR2 YYNGEE. CDR3 in DNA: TGTGCCAGCAGCGCCGGGGTTGGACAGGGCAGCAACATTCAGTACTTC. It translates to CASSAGVGQGSNIQYF. Together with reference TRBV9 and TRBJ2-4, the CDR3 gives the full variable domain: DSGVTQTPKHLITATGQRVTLRCSPRSGDLSVYWYQQSLDQGLQFLIQYYNGEERAKGNILERFSAQQFPDLHSELNLSSLELGDSALYFCASSAGVGQGSNIQYFGAGTRLSVL.

This rearrangement joins TRBV7-3 to TRBJ1-2; possibly TRBD1 for D (6 bases). In germline, CDR1 is SGHTA, CDR2 FQGTGA. CDR3 length equals 16 residues. V lost 5 bases, J lost 1 base, and 17 bases lay in between. The CDR3 protein is CASSRMTGQNNYGYTF. The CDR3, as DNA: TGTGCCAGCAGCCGAATGACAGGACAAAATAACTATGGCTACACCTTC.

With respect to this clone: A junction boundary mismatches the germline segment, possibly from a read error. The V gene is TRBV11-1, the J gene TRBJ2-7, with 7 bases matching TRBD1. Germline CDR1 and CDR2: SGHAT and FQDESV (reference sequence). The CDR3 is 14 residues long. DNA for the CDR3: TGTGCCAGCACCACCGGGACAGATGGATACGGGCAGTACTTC. This sequence encodes CASTTGTDGYGQYF.

This clone was seen a handful of times. J is TRBJ2-7 and V is TRBV2; TRBD2 matches 8 bases. Germline loops: CDR1 SNHLY, CDR2 FYNNEI. Trimming removed 5 bases from V and 1 base from J; junction bases left unmatched: 7. This CDR3 has 15 amino acids. As DNA, the CDR3 is TGTGCCAGCAGTCCCCTCGGGGGGGGTTCCTACGAGCAGTACTTC. Amino acids: CASSPLGGGSYEQYF.

The V and J genes are TRBV6-5 and TRBJ2-7; no firm D call. This CDR3 contains 12 residues. Trimming cost V 4 bases and J 2 bases, with 6 bases left between them. The V gene's germline CDR1 is MNHEY and CDR2 SVGAGI. The CDR3 loop is CASSSGPYEQYF. CDR3 sequence (DNA): TGTGCCAGCAGTTCCGGACCCTACGAGCAGTACTTC.

The gene calls are TRBV28 and TRBJ2-7; D possibly matches TRBD1 or TRBD2 (5 bases each). This CDR3 has 13 amino acids. The V end lost 6 bases, the J end lost 6 bases, and 15 bases lay between the germline ends. From germline, CDR1 is MDHEN and CDR2 SYDVKM. The CDR3 DNA reads as TGTGCCAGCAGAAATCGGGGCCCCGGCGAGCAGTACTTC. This sequence encodes CASRNRGPGEQYF.

The CDR3 spells CASSFRDMNTEAFF. The CDR3 DNA reads TGCGCCAGCAGCTTCAGAGACATGAACACTGAAGCTTTCTTT. The genes are TRBV5-1 and TRBJ1-1, with unresolved D. V was shortened by 2 bases and J by 0 bases, with 8 bases between the two germline ends. The CDR3 totals 14 residues. CDR1 is SGHRS and CDR2 is YFSETQ in the germline V gene. The full variable domain, in which reference TRBV5-1 and TRBJ1-1 provide the parts outside the CDR3, is KAGVTQTPRYLIKTRGQQVTLSCSPISGHRSVSWYQQTPGQGLQFLFEYFSETQRNKGNFPGRFSGRQFSNSRSEMNVSTLELGDSALYLCASSFRDMNTEAFFGQGTRLTVV.

This clone has a single count. The chain is built from TRBV7-9 and TRBJ2-3; 9 bases are shared with TRBD2. There are 16 residues in the CDR3. Germline V CDR1 and CDR2: SEHNR, FQNEAQ (reference sequence). The V segment lost 3 bases and the J segment 3 bases; nucleotides outside the gene matches: 7. DNA of the CDR3: TGTGCCAGCAGCTTCTCCCAGCGGGAGGCGACAGATACGCAGTATTTT. This translates into CASSFSQREATDTQYF.